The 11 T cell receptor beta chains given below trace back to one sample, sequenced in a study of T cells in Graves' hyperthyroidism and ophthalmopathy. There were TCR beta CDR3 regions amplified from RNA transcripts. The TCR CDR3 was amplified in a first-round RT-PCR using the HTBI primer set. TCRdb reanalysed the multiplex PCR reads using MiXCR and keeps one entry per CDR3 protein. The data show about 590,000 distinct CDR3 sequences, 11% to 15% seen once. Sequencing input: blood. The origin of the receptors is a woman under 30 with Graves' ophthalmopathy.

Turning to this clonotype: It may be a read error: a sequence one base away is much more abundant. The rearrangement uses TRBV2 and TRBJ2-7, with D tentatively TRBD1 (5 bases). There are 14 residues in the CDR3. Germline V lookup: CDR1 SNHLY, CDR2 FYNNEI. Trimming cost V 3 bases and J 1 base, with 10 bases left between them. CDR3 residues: CASSERRQSYEQYF. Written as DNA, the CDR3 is TGTGCCAGCAGTGAGAGACGACAGTCCTACGAGCAGTACTTC.

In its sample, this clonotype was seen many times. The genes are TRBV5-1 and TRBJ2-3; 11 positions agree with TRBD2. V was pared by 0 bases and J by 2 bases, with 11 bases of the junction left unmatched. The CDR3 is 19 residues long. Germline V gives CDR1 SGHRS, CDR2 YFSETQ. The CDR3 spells CASSLVVVLAGDYTDTQYF. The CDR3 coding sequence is TGCGCCAGCAGCTTGGTGGTGGTACTAGCGGGAGATTACACAGATACGCAGTATTTT.

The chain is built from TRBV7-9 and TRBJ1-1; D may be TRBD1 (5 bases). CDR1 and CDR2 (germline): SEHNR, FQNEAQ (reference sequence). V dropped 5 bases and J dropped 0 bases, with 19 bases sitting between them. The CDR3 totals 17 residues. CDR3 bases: TGTGCCAGCAGCCAAAAGGTGGGGGGGGGAATGAACACTGAAGCTTTCTTT. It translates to CASSQKVGGGMNTEAFF.

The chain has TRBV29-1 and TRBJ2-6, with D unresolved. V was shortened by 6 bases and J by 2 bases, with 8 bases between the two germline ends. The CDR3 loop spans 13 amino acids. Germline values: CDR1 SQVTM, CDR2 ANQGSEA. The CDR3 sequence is CSVLVPGANVLTF. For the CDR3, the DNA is TGCAGCGTCCTAGTTCCTGGGGCCAACGTCCTGACTTTC.

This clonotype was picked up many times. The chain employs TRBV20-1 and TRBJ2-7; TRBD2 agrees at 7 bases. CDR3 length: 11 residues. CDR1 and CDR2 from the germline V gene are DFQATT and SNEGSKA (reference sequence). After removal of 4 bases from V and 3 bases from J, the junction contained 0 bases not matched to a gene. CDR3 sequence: CSATGGYEQYF. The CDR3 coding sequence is TGCAGTGCTACGGGAGGCTACGAGCAGTACTTC.

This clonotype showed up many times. CDR3 nucleotide sequence: TGTGCCTCAGAAACCGGGACAGGGGATAATGAGCAGTTCTTC. Translated, it gives CASETGTGDNEQFF. The chain employs TRBV2 and TRBJ2-1, with 10 bases fitting TRBD1. The junction had 11 bases not matched to a gene; V was cut back by 11 bases and J by 7 bases. Germline V lookup: CDR1 SNHLY, CDR2 FYNNEI. The CDR3 is made up of 14 amino acids.

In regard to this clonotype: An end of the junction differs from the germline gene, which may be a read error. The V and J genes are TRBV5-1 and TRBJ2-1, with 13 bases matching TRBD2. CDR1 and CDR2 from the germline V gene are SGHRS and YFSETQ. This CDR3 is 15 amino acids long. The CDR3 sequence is CASSQLAGGPNGQFF. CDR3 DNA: TGCGCCAGCAGCCAACTAGCGGGAGGGCCGAATGGGCAGTTCTTC.

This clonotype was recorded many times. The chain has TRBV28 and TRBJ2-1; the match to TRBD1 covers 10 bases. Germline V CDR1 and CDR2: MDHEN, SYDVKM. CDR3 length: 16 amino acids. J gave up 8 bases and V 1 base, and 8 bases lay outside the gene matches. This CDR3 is CASSLFRDRGFDEQFF. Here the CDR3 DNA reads TGTGCCAGCAGTTTATTTCGGGACAGGGGTTTCGATGAGCAGTTCTTC.

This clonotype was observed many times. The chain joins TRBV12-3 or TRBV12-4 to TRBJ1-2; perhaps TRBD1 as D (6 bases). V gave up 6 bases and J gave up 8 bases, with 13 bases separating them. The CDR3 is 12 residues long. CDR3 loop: CASRQGWVGYTF. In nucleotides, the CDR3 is TGTGCCAGCAGACAGGGATGGGTCGGCTACACCTTC.

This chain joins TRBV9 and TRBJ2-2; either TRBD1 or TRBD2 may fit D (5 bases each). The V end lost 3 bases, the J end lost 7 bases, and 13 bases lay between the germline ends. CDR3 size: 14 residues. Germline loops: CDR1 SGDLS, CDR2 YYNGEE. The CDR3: CASSAELGDGELFF. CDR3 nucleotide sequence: TGTGCCAGCAGCGCTGAACTAGGGGACGGGGAGCTGTTTTTT.

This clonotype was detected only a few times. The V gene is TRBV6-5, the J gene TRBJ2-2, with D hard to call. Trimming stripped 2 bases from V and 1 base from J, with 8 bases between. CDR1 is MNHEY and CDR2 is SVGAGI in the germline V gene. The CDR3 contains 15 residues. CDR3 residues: CASSYVGKNTGELFF. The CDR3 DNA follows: TGTGCCAGCAGTTACGTGGGAAAGAACACCGGGGAGCTGTTTTTT.